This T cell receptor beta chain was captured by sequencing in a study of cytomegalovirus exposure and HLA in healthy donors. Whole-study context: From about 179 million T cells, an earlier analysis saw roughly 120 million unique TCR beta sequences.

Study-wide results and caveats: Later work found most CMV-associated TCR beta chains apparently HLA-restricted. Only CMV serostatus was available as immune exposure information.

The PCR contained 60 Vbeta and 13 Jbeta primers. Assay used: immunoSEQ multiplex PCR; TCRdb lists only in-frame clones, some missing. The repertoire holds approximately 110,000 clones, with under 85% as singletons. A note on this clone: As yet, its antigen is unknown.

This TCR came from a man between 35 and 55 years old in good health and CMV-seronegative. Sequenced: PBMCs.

The CDR3 DNA follows: TGCAGCATGGACTTTGGTTCGACGCAGTATTTT. It encodes CSMDFGSTQYF. The V gene is TRBV29-1, the J gene TRBJ2-3, with D tentatively TRBD2 (5 bases). Between the trimmed V and J ends, which lost 8 bases and 9 bases, there was a span of 15 bases. Germline V gene lookup returns CDR1 SQVTM and CDR2 ANQGSEA. The CDR3 consists of 11 residues.